The 3 T cell receptor beta chains reported below all come from one sample, sequenced in a study of blood T cell repertoires in COVID-19. Generated by immunoSEQ multiplex PCR, the TCRdb table keeps only in-frame clones and is missing some. Of about 160,000 clones listed, roughly 80% are singletons. The sample consisted of PBMCs or T cells enriched from blood (not recorded which). The source of these receptors is a woman aged 40 to 50 with acute COVID-19.

The chain carries TRBV7-9 and TRBJ1-2; a possible D gene is TRBD1 (5 bases). The V gene's germline CDR1 is SEHNR and CDR2 FQNEAQ (reference sequence). V lost 5 bases to trimming and J lost 1 base, with 8 bases between them. The CDR3 loop spans 13 amino acids. CDR3 amino acids: CASSADSNYGYTF. CDR3 bases: TGTGCCAGCAGCGCCGACAGTAACTATGGCTACACCTTC. The whole variable domain, filled in from reference TRBV7-9 and TRBJ1-2, reads DTGVSQNPRHKITKRGQNVTFRCDPISEHNRLYWYRQTLGQGPEFLTYFQNEAQLEKSRLLSDRFSAERPKGSFSTLEIQRTEQGDSAMYLCASSADSNYGYTFGSGTRLTVV.

The chain employs TRBV19 and TRBJ1-2, with 11 bases matching TRBD1. Germline loops: CDR1 LNHDA, CDR2 SQIVND (reference sequence). The CDR3 is 15 residues long. J lost 4 bases, V lost 5 bases, and 6 bases had no gene match. The CDR3 DNA sequence: TGTGCCAGTAGTCCGGGACAGGGGGGCAGCTATGGCTACACCTTC. Its translation: CASSPGQGGSYGYTF.

The J gene is TRBJ2-3, the V gene TRBV5-4; 14 bases are shared with TRBD2. The CDR3 consists of 17 residues. V shed 0 bases and J 7 bases; nucleotides not matched to a gene: 7. Per germline, CDR1 SGHNT and CDR2 YYREEE (reference sequence). CDR3 coding DNA: TGTGCCAGCAGCTTGGCGGGACTAGCGGGAGAAACGCATACGCAGTATTTT. It translates to CASSLAGLAGETHTQYF.